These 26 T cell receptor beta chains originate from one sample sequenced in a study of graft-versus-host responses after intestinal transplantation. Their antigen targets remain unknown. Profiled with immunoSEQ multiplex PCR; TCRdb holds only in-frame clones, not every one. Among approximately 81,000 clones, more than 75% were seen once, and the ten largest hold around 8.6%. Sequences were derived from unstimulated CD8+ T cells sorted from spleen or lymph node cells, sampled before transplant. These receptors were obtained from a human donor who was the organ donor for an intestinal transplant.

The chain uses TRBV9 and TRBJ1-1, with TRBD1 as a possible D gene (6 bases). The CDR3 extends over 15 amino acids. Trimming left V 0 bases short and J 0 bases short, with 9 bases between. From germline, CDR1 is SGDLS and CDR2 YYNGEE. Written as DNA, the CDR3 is TGTGCCAGCAGCGTAGGCGCAGGGGTGAACACTGAAGCTTTCTTT. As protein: CASSVGAGVNTEAFF.

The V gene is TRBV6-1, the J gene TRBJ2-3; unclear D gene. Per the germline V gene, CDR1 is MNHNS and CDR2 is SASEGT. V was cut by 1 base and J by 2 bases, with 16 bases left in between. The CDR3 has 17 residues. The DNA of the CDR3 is TGTGCCAGCAGTGAAGAAATTTGGGGTGGGCTCACAGATACGCAGTATTTT. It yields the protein CASSEEIWGGLTDTQYF.

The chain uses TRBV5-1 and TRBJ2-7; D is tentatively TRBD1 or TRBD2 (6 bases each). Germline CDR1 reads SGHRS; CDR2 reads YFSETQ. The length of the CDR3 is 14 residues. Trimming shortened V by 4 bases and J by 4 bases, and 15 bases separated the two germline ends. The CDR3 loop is CASSPIRGGYEQYF. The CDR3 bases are TGCGCCAGCAGCCCCATCAGGGGAGGATACGAGCAGTACTTC.

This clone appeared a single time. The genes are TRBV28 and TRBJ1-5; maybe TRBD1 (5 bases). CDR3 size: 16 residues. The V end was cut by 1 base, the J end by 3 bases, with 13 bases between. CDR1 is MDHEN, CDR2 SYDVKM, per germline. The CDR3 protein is CASSLFRVSPNQPQHF. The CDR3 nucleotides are TGTGCCAGCAGTTTATTCAGGGTATCCCCCAATCAGCCCCAGCATTTT.

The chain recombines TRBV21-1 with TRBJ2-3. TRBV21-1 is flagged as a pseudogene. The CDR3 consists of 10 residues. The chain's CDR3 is CASITDTQYF. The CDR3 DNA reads TGTGCCAGCATCACAGATACGCAGTATTTT.

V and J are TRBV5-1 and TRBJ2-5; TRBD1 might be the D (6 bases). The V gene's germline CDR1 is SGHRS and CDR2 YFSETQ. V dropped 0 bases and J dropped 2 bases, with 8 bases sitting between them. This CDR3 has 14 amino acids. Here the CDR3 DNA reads TGCGCCAGCAGCTTGGTTCAGGGGCAAGAGACCCAGTACTTC. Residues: CASSLVQGQETQYF.

This CDR3 reads CASSEARGGGVPRGEQYF. Written as DNA, the CDR3 is TGTGCCAGCAGTGAAGCTCGTGGAGGGGGAGTTCCAAGGGGCGAGCAGTACTTC. The chain uses TRBV6-1 and TRBJ2-7; either TRBD1 or TRBD2 may supply D (6 bases each). V was trimmed by 0 bases and J by 6 bases, leaving 24 bases between them. The CDR3 runs to 18 residues. Per germline, CDR1 MNHNS and CDR2 SASEGT.

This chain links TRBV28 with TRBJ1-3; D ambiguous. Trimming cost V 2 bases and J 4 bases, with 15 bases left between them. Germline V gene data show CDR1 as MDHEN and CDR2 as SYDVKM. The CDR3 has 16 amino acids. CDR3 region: CASSLLGARVGNTIYF. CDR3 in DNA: TGTGCCAGCAGTTTACTGGGAGCCCGTGTAGGAAACACCATATATTTT.

CDR3: CASTLRTATGFYNYEQYF. The CDR3 DNA follows: TGTGCCAGCACCCTGAGGACAGCCACGGGGTTTTACAACTACGAGCAGTACTTC. V and J are TRBV2 and TRBJ2-7; D perhaps matches TRBD1 (6 bases). Trimming cost V 7 bases and J 3 bases, with 28 bases left between them. There are 18 residues in the CDR3. CDR1 is SNHLY, CDR2 FYNNEI, per germline.

This CDR3 reads CASSLDGRGPTDTQYF. The CDR3 DNA is TGCGCCAGCAGCTTGGACGGGCGGGGGCCGACAGATACGCAGTATTTT. This rearrangement joins TRBV5-1 to TRBJ2-3; D might be TRBD2 (7 bases). Trimming took 0 bases from V and 3 from J, leaving 14 bases between them. The length of the CDR3 is 16 residues. CDR1 and CDR2 (germline): SGHRS, YFSETQ.

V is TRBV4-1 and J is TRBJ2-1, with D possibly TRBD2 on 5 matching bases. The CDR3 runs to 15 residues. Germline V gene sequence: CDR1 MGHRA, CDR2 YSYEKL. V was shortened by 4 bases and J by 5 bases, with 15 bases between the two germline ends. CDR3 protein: CASSLDSGSHNEQFF. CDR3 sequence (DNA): TGCGCCAGCAGCCTCGATTCGGGAAGTCACAATGAGCAGTTCTTC.

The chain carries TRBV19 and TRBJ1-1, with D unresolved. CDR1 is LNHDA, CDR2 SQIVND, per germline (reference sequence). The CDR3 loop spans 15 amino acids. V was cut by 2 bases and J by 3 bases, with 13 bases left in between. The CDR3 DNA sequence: TGTGCCAGTAGTATACTCGCCGCAGGTGACACTGAAGCTTTCTTT. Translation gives CASSILAAGDTEAFF.

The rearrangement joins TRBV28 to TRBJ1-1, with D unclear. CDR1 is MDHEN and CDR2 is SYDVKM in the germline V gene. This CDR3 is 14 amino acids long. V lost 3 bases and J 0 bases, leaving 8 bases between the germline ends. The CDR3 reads CASSLAGMNTEAFF. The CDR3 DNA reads TGTGCCAGCAGTTTGGCGGGGATGAACACTGAAGCTTTCTTT.

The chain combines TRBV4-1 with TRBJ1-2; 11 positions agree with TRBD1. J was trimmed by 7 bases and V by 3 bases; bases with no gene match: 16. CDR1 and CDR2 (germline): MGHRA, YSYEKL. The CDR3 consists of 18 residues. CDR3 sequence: CASSHRGQGAQPQGGYTF. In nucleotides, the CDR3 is TGCGCCAGCAGCCACCGTGGACAGGGGGCACAGCCCCAGGGTGGCTACACCTTC.

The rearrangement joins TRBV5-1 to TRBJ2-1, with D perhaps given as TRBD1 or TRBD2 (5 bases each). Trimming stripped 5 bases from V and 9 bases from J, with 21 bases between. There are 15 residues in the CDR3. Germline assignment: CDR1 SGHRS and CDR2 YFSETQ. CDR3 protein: CASRSTWGSRGEQFF. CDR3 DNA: TGCGCCAGCAGGTCCACGTGGGGTTCGAGGGGTGAGCAGTTCTTC. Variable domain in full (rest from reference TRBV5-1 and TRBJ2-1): KAGVTQTPRYLIKTRGQQVTLSCSPISGHRSVSWYQQTPGQGLQFLFEYFSETQRNKGNFPGRFSGRQFSNSRSEMNVSTLELGDSALYLCASRSTWGSRGEQFFGPGTRLTVL.

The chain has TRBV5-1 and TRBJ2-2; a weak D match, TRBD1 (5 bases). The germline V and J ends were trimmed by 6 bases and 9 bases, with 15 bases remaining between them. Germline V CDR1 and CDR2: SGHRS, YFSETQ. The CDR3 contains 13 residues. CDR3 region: CASNPSGSRELFF. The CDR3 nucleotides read TGCGCCAGCAATCCGTCAGGGTCAAGGGAGCTGTTTTTT.

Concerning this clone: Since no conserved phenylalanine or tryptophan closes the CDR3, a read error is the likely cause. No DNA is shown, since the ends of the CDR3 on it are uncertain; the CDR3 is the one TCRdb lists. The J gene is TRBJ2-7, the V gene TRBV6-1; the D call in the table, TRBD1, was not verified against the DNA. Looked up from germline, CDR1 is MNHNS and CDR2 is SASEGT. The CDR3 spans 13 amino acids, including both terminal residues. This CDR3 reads CASSVTQWIPTSL.

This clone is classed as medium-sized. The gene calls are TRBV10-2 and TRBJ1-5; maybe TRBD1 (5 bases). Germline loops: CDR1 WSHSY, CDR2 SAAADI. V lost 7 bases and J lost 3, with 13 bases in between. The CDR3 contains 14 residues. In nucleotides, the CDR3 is TGCGCCAGCACCGGGGCCCTCCTCAATCAGCCCCAGCATTTT. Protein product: CASTGALLNQPQHF.

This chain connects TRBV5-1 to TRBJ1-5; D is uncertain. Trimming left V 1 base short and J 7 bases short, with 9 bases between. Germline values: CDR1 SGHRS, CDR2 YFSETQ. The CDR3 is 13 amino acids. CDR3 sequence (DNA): TGCGCCAGCAGCTTGTCGGTGGGACAGCCCCAGCATTTT. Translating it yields CASSLSVGQPQHF. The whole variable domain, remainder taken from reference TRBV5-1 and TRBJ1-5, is KAGVTQTPRYLIKTRGQQVTLSCSPISGHRSVSWYQQTPGQGLQFLFEYFSETQRNKGNFPGRFSGRQFSNSRSEMNVSTLELGDSALYLCASSLSVGQPQHFGDGTRLSIL.

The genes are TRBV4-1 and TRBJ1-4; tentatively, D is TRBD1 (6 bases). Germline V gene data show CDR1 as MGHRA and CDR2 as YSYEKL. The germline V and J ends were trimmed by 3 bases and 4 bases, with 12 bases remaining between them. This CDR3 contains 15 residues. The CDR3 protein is CASSHIGQINEKLFF. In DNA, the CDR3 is TGCGCCAGCAGCCATATTGGACAGATTAATGAAAAACTGTTTTTT.

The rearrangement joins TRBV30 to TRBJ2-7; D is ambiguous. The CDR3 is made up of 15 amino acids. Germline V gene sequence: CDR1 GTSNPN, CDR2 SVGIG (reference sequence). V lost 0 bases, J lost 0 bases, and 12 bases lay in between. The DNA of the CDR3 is TGTGCCTGGAGTGTACCTGGCGATCTCTCCTACGAGCAGTACTTC. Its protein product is CAWSVPGDLSYEQYF.

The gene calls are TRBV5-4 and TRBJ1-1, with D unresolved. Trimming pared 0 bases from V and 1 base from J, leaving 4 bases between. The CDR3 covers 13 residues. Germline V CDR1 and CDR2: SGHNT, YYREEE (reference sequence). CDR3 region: CASSLGPNTEAFF. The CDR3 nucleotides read TGTGCCAGCAGCTTGGGCCCGAACACTGAAGCTTTCTTT.

CDR3 amino acids: CASSLVGQGIRMNTEAFF. The CDR3 nucleotides read TGCGCCAGCAGCTTGGTAGGACAGGGGATCCGCATGAACACTGAAGCTTTCTTT. The rearrangement joins TRBV5-1 to TRBJ1-1, with 9 bases that match TRBD1. After removal of 0 bases from V and 0 bases from J, the junction contained 9 bases not matched to a gene. Germline assignment: CDR1 SGHRS and CDR2 YFSETQ. The CDR3 has 18 residues.

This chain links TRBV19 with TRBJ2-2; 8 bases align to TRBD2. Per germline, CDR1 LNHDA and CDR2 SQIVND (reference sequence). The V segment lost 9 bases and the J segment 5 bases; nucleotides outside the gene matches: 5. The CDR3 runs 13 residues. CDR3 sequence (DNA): TGTGCCAGCTCGGGGGGGTTAACCGGGGAGCTGTTTTTT. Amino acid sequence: CASSGGLTGELFF.

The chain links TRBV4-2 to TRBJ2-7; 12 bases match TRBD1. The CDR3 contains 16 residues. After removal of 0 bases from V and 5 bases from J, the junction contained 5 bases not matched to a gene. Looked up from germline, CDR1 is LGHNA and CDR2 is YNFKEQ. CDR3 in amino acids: CASSQDPGQGANEQYF. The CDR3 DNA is TGTGCCAGCAGCCAAGATCCGGGACAGGGGGCCAACGAGCAGTACTTC.

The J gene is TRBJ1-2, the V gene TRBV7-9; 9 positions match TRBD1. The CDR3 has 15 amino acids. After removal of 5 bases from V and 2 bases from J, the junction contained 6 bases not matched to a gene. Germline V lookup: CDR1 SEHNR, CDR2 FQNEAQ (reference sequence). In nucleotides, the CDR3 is TGTGCCAGCAGCACACTACAGGGGGCGAACTATGGCTACACCTTC. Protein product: CASSTLQGANYGYTF.